What follows describes a single T cell receptor beta chain. The patients' disease, urothelial carcinoma, was locally advanced or metastatic. Measured with immunoSEQ multiplex PCR; TCRdb has only the in-frame clones, and not every one. In the table there are tens of thousands of clones, approximately 80% of which are singletons. The data originate from a study of PD-L1 blockade in urothelial cancer. CDR1 and CDR2 from the germline V gene are LNHNV and YYDKDF (reference sequence). V lost 3 bases and J lost 3; bases outside the gene matches: 2. This CDR3 comprises 13 residues. Here the sequenced sample was PBMCs, taken around atezolizumab (anti-PD-L1) treatment. The chain links TRBV15 to TRBJ2-7; TRBD1 aligns across 7 bases. The receptor's source is a man in his 70s with urothelial cancer. CDR3 sequence (DNA): TGTGCCACCAGCAGCGACAGGGACTACGAGCAGTACTTC. Translated, it gives CATSSDRDYEQYF.